This T cell receptor (beta chain) came from a study of regulatory T cells in long-lasting Graves disease. Looked up from germline, CDR1 is SGHRS and CDR2 is YFSETQ. The length of the CDR3 is 15 residues. Trimming took off 1 base at V and 2 bases at J, with 10 bases between the two ends. According to the study, TCR beta libraries were built with iRepertoire HTBI primers and CDR3-region Arm-PCR. TCRdb analysed the multiplex PCR reads with MiXCR anew, one entry per CDR3 protein. Of about 470,000 distinct CDR3 sequences listed, 14% to 15% were seen once; the top ten hold 16%. This clonotype was recorded a few times. What it recognizes is unknown. The time point was: newly diagnosed GD, antithyroid drugs for less than 3 months. The TCR library was made from RNA that had been extracted from PBMCs in TRIzol. Study findings and constraints: The persistent group shared about 2,500 public clonotypes, more than the approximately 880 shared by new patients.

A further study also used this sample, focusing on T cells in Graves' hyperthyroidism and ophthalmopathy.

The TCR originated in a woman aged 25 to 45 with Graves disease. The chain employs TRBV5-1 and TRBJ1-5; D gene uncertain. Specimen: peripheral blood mononuclear cells (PBMCs), collected at new diagnosis, from a patient treated with antithyroid drugs. The chain's CDR3 is CASSLTGNRNQPQHF. CDR3 coding DNA: TGCGCCAGCAGCTTGACCGGGAATCGCAATCAGCCCCAGCATTTT.